Presented here are 21 T cell receptor beta chains from one specimen sequenced in a study of T cell responses to AZD1222 COVID-19 vaccine. Repertoires were generated with immunoSEQ multiplex PCR, while TCRdb's copy carries only in-frame clones and drops some. The sample consists of more than 95,000 clones, 89% of them appearing once. Sample: peripheral blood, taken on day 0 of AZD1222 vaccination. The receptor set was obtained from an adult in good health.

The chain recombines TRBV7-2 with TRBJ1-2, with 7 bases matching TRBD1. The CDR3 runs to 16 residues. The J segment lost 6 bases and the V segment lost 4 bases, leaving 14 bases of the junction unmatched. From germline, CDR1 is SGHTA and CDR2 FQGNSA. The CDR3 sequence: CASSSRLTGTEDGYTF. CDR3 nucleotide sequence: TGTGCCAGCAGCTCAAGACTCACAGGGACAGAGGATGGCTACACCTTC.

This chain uses TRBV9 with TRBJ1-4, with D perhaps matching TRBD1 (6 bases). The CDR3 has 14 residues. Trimming stripped 4 bases from V and 5 bases from J, with 12 bases between. CDR1 SGDLS and CDR2 YYNGEE come from the germline V gene. The CDR3 protein is CASSFGQSNEKLFF. In DNA, the CDR3 is TGTGCCAGCAGCTTCGGACAGAGCAATGAAAAACTGTTTTTT. The full variable domain, with the rest looked up from reference TRBV9 and TRBJ1-4, is DSGVTQTPKHLITATGQRVTLRCSPRSGDLSVYWYQQSLDQGLQFLIQYYNGEERAKGNILERFSAQQFPDLHSELNLSSLELGDSALYFCASSFGQSNEKLFFGSGTQLSVL.

On this clone itself: Because the CDR3 is missing its conserved closing phenylalanine or tryptophan, this is likely a read error. The chain combines TRBV6-1 with TRBJ1-6; D ambiguous. CDR3 length: 15 amino acids. Trimming took 0 bases from V and 6 from J, leaving 9 bases between them. Per the germline V gene, CDR1 is MNHNS and CDR2 is SASEGT. The DNA for the CDR3 is TGTGCCAGCAGTGAAGCTTGGGCAGCTAATTCACCCCTCCACCTT. Encoded protein: CASSEAWAANSPLHL.

This chain joins TRBV29-1 and TRBJ2-1, with 8 bases identical to TRBD1. Germline loops: CDR1 SQVTM, CDR2 ANQGSEA. The CDR3 has 16 residues. V gave up 0 bases and J gave up 8 bases; unmatched junction bases: 12. DNA for the CDR3: TGCAGCGTTGAAGACCCTTCGGGACAGGTGGGGGATGAGCAGTTCTTC. This gives the protein CSVEDPSGQVGDEQFF.

The J gene is TRBJ2-3, the V gene TRBV5-6; 13 nucleotides align to TRBD2. This CDR3 spans 17 amino acids. Trimming took 4 bases from V and 0 from J; bases not matched to a gene: 5. The germline gives CDR1 SGHDT, CDR2 YYEEEE. The CDR3 sequence: CASSTGLAGVSTDTQYF. The CDR3 DNA is TGTGCCAGCAGCACCGGACTAGCGGGGGTAAGCACAGATACGCAGTATTTT.

The chain joins TRBV7-9 to TRBJ2-3; D gene uncertain. Germline CDR1 is SEHNR and CDR2 is FQNEAQ (reference sequence). V lost 0 bases to trimming and J lost 6 bases, with 16 bases between them. This CDR3 is built from 16 residues. The CDR3 is CASSLALPVSTDTQYF. DNA of the CDR3: TGTGCCAGCAGCTTAGCGCTTCCAGTCTCCACCGATACGCAGTATTTT.

The V gene is TRBV15, the J gene TRBJ1-5, with 8 bases that match TRBD1. With V trimmed by 3 bases and J by 6 bases, 7 bases remained unmatched. From germline, CDR1 is LNHNV and CDR2 YYDKDF (reference sequence). This CDR3 is built from 15 residues. CDR3 nucleotides: TGTGCCACCAGCAGGCGTAGACAGGGGAGTCAGCCCCAGCATTTT. Translating it yields CATSRRRQGSQPQHF.

V gene TRBV18 combines with J gene TRBJ1-2, with TRBD1 matching 8 bases. CDR1 KGHSH and CDR2 LQKENI come from the germline V gene. The V gene end was trimmed by 2 bases and the J gene end by 4 bases; junction bases not matched to a gene: 3. The CDR3 has 14 residues. The CDR3 spells CASSPNDRGYGYTF. Written as DNA, the CDR3 is TGTGCCAGCTCACCAAACGACAGGGGCTATGGCTACACCTTC. Full variable domain (remainder filled in from reference TRBV18 and TRBJ1-2): NAGVMQNPRHLVRRRGQEARLRCSPMKGHSHVYWYRQLPEEGLKFMVYLQKENIIDESGMPKERFSAEFPKEGPSILRIQQVVRGDSAAYFCASSPNDRGYGYTFGSGTRLTVV.

The rearrangement links TRBV7-2 to TRBJ2-3, with 7 bases lining up with TRBD1. Germline V gene sequence: CDR1 SGHTA, CDR2 FQGNSA. With 4 bases clipped from V and 2 bases from J, the junction kept 6 bases outside the gene matches. CDR3 size: 15 residues. The CDR3 DNA reads as TGTGCCAGCAGCTCAGGACAGGAGCACACAGATACGCAGTATTTT. It encodes CASSSGQEHTDTQYF.

This chain links TRBV5-1 with TRBJ2-1, with D uncertain. V was clipped by 0 bases and J by 5 bases, with 15 bases between them. Germline V gene data show CDR1 as SGHRS and CDR2 as YFSETQ. The CDR3 sequence is 16 residues long. The CDR3: CASSLGRRISNNEQFF. CDR3 DNA: TGCGCCAGCAGCTTGGGGCGGCGGATCTCAAACAATGAGCAGTTCTTC.

This clone has a handful of counts. The CDR3 ends on some other residue instead of the conserved phenylalanine or tryptophan, so this is likely a read error. The rearrangement uses TRBV2 and TRBJ1-6; 7 nucleotides match TRBD1. Germline trimming cut 4 bases from V and 9 bases from J; bases unmatched to any gene: 3. CDR3 size: 13 residues. Germline V gene sequence: CDR1 SNHLY, CDR2 FYNNEI. The CDR3 sequence is CASSGQGISPLHL. DNA of the CDR3: TGTGCCAGCAGTGGACAGGGAATTTCACCCCTCCACCTT.

The genes are TRBV4-1 and TRBJ2-3, with D tentatively TRBD1 (6 bases). V was trimmed by 4 bases and J by 0 bases, leaving 11 bases between them. The CDR3 is made up of 15 amino acids. Germline V CDR1 and CDR2: MGHRA, YSYEKL. CDR3 loop: CASSPTGPSTDTQYF. The CDR3 coding sequence is TGCGCCAGCAGCCCTACAGGGCCTAGCACAGATACGCAGTATTTT.

The chain employs TRBV6-5 and TRBJ2-5; no clear D. This CDR3 comprises 12 residues. V was pared by 4 bases and J by 0 bases, with 3 bases between. CDR1 MNHEY and CDR2 SVGAGI come from the germline V gene. The CDR3 sequence is CASSSDQETQYF. The CDR3 coding sequence is TGTGCCAGCAGTTCGGACCAAGAGACCCAGTACTTC.

This chain uses TRBV29-1 with TRBJ1-5; a possible D gene is TRBD1 (5 bases). Germline CDR1 SQVTM, CDR2 ANQGSEA. This CDR3 has 13 amino acids. V was cut by 4 bases and J by 3 bases, with 10 bases left in between. The CDR3: CSVVIQANQPQHF. The CDR3 region has the DNA TGCAGCGTTGTAATACAGGCCAATCAGCCCCAGCATTTT.

A single count supports this clone. J is TRBJ2-3 and V is TRBV12-2; whether TRBD2, the table's D call, matches the DNA was not checked. TRBV12-2 is classified as a pseudogene. The CDR3 loop spans 19 amino acids. CDR3 sequence reads: CASRLALPTRPPGSDTQYF. In nucleotides, the CDR3 is TGTGCAAGTCGCTTAGCGCTCCCAACTAGACCCCCCGGCTCAGATACGCAGTATTTT.

CDR3 amino acids: CASRTTGLDTQYF. The CDR3 DNA follows: TGTGCCAGCAGAACAACAGGGTTAGATACGCAGTATTTT. This chain uses TRBV5-4 with TRBJ2-3, with a possible D match to TRBD1 (6 bases). The V gene lost 5 bases and the J gene lost 5 bases, with 12 bases spanning the gap. The CDR3 sequence is 13 residues long. CDR1 and CDR2 from the germline V gene are SGHNT and YYREEE (reference sequence).

The chain carries TRBV6-5 and TRBJ2-7; possibly TRBD1 for D (5 bases). The CDR3 runs 15 residues. Germline lookup yields CDR1 MNHEY and CDR2 SVGAGI. V shed 7 bases and J shed 2 bases, with 18 bases lying between them. The CDR3 protein is CASTRRDDRPYEQYF. DNA of the CDR3: TGTGCCAGCACCAGAAGAGATGACAGACCCTACGAGCAGTACTTC.

The table lists this clone with a count of one. The rearrangement joins TRBV19 to TRBJ1-2; no clear D gene. The CDR3 sequence is 14 residues long. Germline CDR1 and CDR2: LNHDA and SQIVND (reference sequence). V shed 5 bases and J shed 1 base, with 11 bases lying between them. The chain's CDR3 is CASSPGVLNYGYTF. The DNA for the CDR3 is TGTGCCAGTAGTCCCGGGGTCCTTAACTATGGCTACACCTTC.

This clone was seen only a few times. The DNA for the CDR3 is TGTGCCAGCAGCTTAGATGGCGGGGGGGCGAACACCGGGGAGCTGTTTTTT. This translates into CASSLDGGGANTGELFF. The chain uses TRBV7-8 and TRBJ2-2; TRBD2 matches 9 bases. Germline CDR1 is SGHVS and CDR2 is FQNEAQ. V dropped 1 base and J dropped 0; count of bases not matched to a gene: 3. CDR3 length: 17 amino acids.

The DNA of the CDR3 is TGTGCCAGCAGCTTAGATGACTCGGGAATCGGGGAGCTGTTTTTT. This codes for CASSLDDSGIGELFF. This rearrangement joins TRBV7-6 to TRBJ2-2; weak D call: TRBD2 (5 bases). The CDR3 extends over 15 amino acids. Per germline, CDR1 SGHVS and CDR2 FNYEAQ. V lost 1 base to trimming and J lost 7 bases, with 13 bases between them.

This chain joins TRBV4-1 and TRBJ1-5; unclear D gene. Germline V gene data show CDR1 as MGHRA and CDR2 as YSYEKL. The CDR3 is made up of 15 amino acids. V lost 1 base to trimming and J lost 9 bases, with 16 bases between them. CDR3 DNA: TGCGCCAGCAGCCAAGTGGTTACAGCATCGTGGCCCCAGCATTTT. The encoded protein is CASSQVVTASWPQHF.